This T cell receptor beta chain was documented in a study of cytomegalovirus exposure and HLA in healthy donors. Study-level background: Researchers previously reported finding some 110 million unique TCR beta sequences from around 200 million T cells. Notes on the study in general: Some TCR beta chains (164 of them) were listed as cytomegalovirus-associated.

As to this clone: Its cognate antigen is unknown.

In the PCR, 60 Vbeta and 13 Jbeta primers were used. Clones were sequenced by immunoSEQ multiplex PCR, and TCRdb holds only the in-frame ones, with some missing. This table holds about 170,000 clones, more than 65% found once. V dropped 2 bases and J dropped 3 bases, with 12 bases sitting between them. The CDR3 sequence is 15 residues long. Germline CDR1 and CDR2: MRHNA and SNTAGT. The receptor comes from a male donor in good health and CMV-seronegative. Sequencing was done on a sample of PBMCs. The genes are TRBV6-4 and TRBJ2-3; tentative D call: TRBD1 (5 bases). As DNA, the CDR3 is TGTGCCAGCAGTGACGGTCAAGGGGTTACAGATACGCAGTATTTT. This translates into CASSDGQGVTDTQYF.